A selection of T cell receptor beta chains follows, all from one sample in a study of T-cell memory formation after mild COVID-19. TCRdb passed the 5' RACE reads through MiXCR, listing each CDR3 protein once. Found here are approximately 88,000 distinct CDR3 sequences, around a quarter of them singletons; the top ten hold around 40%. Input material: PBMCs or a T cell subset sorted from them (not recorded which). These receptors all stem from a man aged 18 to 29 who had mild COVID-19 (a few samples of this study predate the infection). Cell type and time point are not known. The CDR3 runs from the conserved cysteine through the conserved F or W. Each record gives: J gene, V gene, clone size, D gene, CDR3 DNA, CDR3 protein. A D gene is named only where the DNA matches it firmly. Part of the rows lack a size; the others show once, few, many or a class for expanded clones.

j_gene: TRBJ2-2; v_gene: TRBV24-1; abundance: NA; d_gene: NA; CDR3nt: TGTGCCACCAGTCCCAGCCACACGAACACCGGGGAGCTGTTTTTT; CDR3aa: CATSPSHTNTGELFF
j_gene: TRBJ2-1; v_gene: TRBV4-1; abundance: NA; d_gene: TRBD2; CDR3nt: TGCGCCAGCAGCCAAGACGATTCCGGGAGGGCCAATGAGCAGTTCTTC; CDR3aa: CASSQDDSGRANEQFF
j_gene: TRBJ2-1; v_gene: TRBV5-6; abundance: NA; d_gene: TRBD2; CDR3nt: TGTGCCAGCAGCTTGGTTGGGACTAGCGGATACAATGAGCAGTTCTTC; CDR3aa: CASSLVGTSGYNEQFF
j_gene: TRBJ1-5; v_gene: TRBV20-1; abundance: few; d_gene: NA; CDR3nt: TGCAGTGCTACAACCAATCAGCCCCAGCATTTT; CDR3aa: CSATTNQPQHF
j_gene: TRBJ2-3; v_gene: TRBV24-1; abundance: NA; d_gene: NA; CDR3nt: TGTGCCACCAGTACCACAGATACGCAGTATTTT; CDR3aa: CATSTTDTQYF
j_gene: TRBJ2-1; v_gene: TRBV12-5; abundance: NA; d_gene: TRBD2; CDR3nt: TGTGCTAGTGGGCGGGGGTCTATGAATGAGCAGTTCTTC; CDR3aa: CASGRGSMNEQFF
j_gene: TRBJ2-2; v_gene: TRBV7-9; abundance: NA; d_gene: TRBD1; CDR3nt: TGTGCCAGCAGCTCCGGGACAGGGGACATCGGGGAGCTGTTTTTT; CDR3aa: CASSSGTGDIGELFF
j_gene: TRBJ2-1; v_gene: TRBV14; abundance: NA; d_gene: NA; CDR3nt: TGTGCCAGCAGCCAAGATCTCCCCTCGGGGTACAATGAGCAGTTCTTC; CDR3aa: CASSQDLPSGYNEQFF
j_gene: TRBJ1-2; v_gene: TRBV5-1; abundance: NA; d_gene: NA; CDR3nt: TGCGCCAGCAGCTTCGCGGGGGGTAAAGGCTACACCTTC; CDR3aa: CASSFAGGKGYTF
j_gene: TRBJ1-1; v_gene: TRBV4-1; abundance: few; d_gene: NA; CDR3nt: TGCGCCAGCAGCCGAGGGGGGGGCAACACTGAAGCTTTCTTT; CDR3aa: CASSRGGGNTEAFF
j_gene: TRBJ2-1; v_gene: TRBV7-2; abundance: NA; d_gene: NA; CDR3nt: TGTGCCAGCAGCTTAGCGCATGGATCTGAGCAGTTCTTC; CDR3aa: CASSLAHGSEQFF
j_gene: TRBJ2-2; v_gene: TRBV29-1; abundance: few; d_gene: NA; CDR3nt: TGCAGCGTTGTAGAGCCCACCGGGGAGCTGTTTTTT; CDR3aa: CSVVEPTGELFF
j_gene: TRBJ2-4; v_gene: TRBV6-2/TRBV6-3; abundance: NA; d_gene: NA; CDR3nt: TGTGCCAGCAGTGCAGACTTGGGCAAAAACATTCAGTACTTC; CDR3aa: CASSADLGKNIQYF
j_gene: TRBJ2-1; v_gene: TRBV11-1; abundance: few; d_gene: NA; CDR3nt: TGTGCCAGCAGCCCGCAGCCGGGATTTCACTCCTACAATGAGCAGTTCTTC; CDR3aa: CASSPQPGFHSYNEQFF
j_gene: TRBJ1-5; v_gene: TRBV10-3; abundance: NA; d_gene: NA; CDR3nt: TGTGCCATCAGTGAGGGGAGCAATCAGCCCCAGCATTTT; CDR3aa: CAISEGSNQPQHF
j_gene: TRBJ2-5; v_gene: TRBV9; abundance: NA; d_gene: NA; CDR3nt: TGTGCCAGCAGCGTTTCAAAGACCCAGTACTTC; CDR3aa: CASSVSKTQYF
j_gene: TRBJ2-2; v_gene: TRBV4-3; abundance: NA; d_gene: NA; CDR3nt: TGCGCCAGCAGCCAAGAGGGCAACCTTTGGCGGACCGGGGAGCTGTTTTTT; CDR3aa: CASSQEGNLWRTGELFF
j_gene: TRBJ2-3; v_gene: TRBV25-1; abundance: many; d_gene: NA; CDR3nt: TGTGCCAGCAGTGACGGGGGGCAGGTCACAGATACGCAGTATTTT; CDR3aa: CASSDGGQVTDTQYF
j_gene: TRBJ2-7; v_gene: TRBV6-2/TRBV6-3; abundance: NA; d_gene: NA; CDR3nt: TGTGCCAGCAGCACTGGGACTGGCTACGAGCAGTACTTC; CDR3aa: CASSTGTGYEQYF
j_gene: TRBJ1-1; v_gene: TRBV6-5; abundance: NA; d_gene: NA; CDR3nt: TGTGCCAGCAAAAATCCGAACACTGAAGCTTTCTTT; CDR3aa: CASKNPNTEAFF
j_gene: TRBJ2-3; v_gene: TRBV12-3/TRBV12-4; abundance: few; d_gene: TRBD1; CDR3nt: TGTGCCAGCAGGCCGGACCAGGGGGCTTTCACAGATACGCAGTATTTT; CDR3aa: CASRPDQGAFTDTQYF
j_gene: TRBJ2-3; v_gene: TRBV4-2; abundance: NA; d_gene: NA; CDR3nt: TGTGCCAGCAGCCGGACTAACGGGGGCACAGATACGCAGTATTTT; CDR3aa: CASSRTNGGTDTQYF
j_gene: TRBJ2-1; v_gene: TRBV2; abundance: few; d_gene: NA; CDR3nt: TGTGCCAAGGACAGGGAGGGAGGCAATGAGCAGTTCTTC; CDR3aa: CAKDREGGNEQFF
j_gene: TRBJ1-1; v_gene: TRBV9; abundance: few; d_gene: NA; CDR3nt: TGTGCCAGCAGCTCCGGCGACACTGAAGCTTTCTTT; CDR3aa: CASSSGDTEAFF
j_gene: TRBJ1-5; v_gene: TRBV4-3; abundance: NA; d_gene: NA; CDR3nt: TGCGCCAGCAGCCAAGAGAGCGTCGGGACTAGCAATCAGCCCCAGCATTTT; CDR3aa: CASSQESVGTSNQPQHF
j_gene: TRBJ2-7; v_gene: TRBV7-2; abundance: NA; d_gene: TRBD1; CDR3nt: TGTGCCAGCAGTTCCGGACCCCAGGGGGCCTACGAGCAGTACTTC; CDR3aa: CASSSGPQGAYEQYF
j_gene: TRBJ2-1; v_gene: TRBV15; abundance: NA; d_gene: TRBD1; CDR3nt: TGTGCCACCCAACCCGACACCACAGGGGTCGATGAGCAGTTCTTC; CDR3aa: CATQPDTTGVDEQFF